This is a list of T cell receptor beta chains from one sample in a study of post-analysis software for immune sequencing data. TCRdb independently ran MiXCR on the PCR reads; one entry per CDR3 protein. The sample gives fewer than 900,000 distinct CDR3 sequences, around 42% of which show up once; roughly 4.5% is in the top ten. Sequenced input: blood. The receptor source for this set is a girl aged 10-17 years with multiple sclerosis. Each CDR3 is given without its conserved first and last residue. The order of the fields is V gene, CDR3 protein.

v_gene: TRBV20-1
CDR3aa: SARLLAGLTDTQY

v_gene: TRBV12-3/TRBV12-4
CDR3aa: ASSLYLTGMSNQPQH

v_gene: TRBV20-1
CDR3aa: SARDPQNYEQY

v_gene: TRBV6-6
CDR3aa: ASSKGDRSGYT

v_gene: TRBV4-3
CDR3aa: ASSQDSWGAAYNEQF

v_gene: TRBV29-1
CDR3aa: SIGGVPPYNEQY

v_gene: TRBV2
CDR3aa: ASKRGEQETQY

v_gene: TRBV9
CDR3aa: ASSSNLGEQY

v_gene: TRBV5-1
CDR3aa: ASSLDGRGKGYT

v_gene: TRBV5-1
CDR3aa: ASSLGPGPTYEQY

v_gene: TRBV12-3/TRBV12-4
CDR3aa: ASSPGQGWEKLF

v_gene: TRBV7-2
CDR3aa: ASSLTRQGQQF

v_gene: TRBV7-3
CDR3aa: ASSAYGPPIYEQY

v_gene: TRBV20-1
CDR3aa: SATQDREHARDGYT

v_gene: TRBV30
CDR3aa: AWGRELAENEQF

v_gene: TRBV3-1
CDR3aa: ASSQGGSNYGYT

v_gene: TRBV29-1
CDR3aa: SVGNTGELF

v_gene: TRBV13
CDR3aa: ASSSLGGYEQF

v_gene: TRBV10-3
CDR3aa: AISDGLAGSYEQY

v_gene: TRBV20-1
CDR3aa: SARDEGGRWRRNTEAF

v_gene: TRBV6-2/TRBV6-3
CDR3aa: ASSYLLSGGFNEQF

v_gene: TRBV12-3/TRBV12-4
CDR3aa: ASSSMTGLSYNEQY

v_gene: TRBV20-1
CDR3aa: SARVGTSSTY

v_gene: TRBV9
CDR3aa: ASSVRSGSIDEQF

v_gene: TRBV28
CDR3aa: ASSPQGTYNSPLH

v_gene: TRBV6-6
CDR3aa: ASIPGVANYGYT

v_gene: TRBV12-3/TRBV12-4
CDR3aa: ASSSDRDSPQPQH

v_gene: TRBV25-1
CDR3aa: ASSGDDRGGKTQY

v_gene: TRBV4-2
CDR3aa: ASRASESYEQY

v_gene: TRBV6-5
CDR3aa: AGRRLAGAYTDTQY

v_gene: TRBV5-1
CDR3aa: AGGRSGEQF

v_gene: TRBV12-3/TRBV12-4
CDR3aa: ASSPSGRGNEQF

v_gene: TRBV9
CDR3aa: ASSEGTRPDEQF

v_gene: TRBV7-8
CDR3aa: ASSPRAQETQY

v_gene: TRBV20-1
CDR3aa: SAPIKGGSYQPQH

v_gene: TRBV7-9
CDR3aa: ASSSTFTLAGFYEQY

v_gene: TRBV14
CDR3aa: ASSPQWGQGDYGYT

v_gene: TRBV5-1
CDR3aa: ASSFAPDRLHEQY

v_gene: TRBV5-6
CDR3aa: ASSLAFSRGTEAF

v_gene: TRBV7-6
CDR3aa: ASSLLLAGASSYNEQF

v_gene: TRBV5-1
CDR3aa: ASSLALIFRDTQY

v_gene: TRBV15
CDR3aa: ATSVSQPVYSNQPQH

v_gene: TRBV27
CDR3aa: ASRSGAVGRETQY

v_gene: TRBV5-1
CDR3aa: ASSLRPPEVANEKLF

v_gene: TRBV15
CDR3aa: ATSRDRVQPQH

v_gene: TRBV29-1
CDR3aa: SAPLLEGESAWGTDTQY